The text below deals with one T cell receptor beta chain. The clone's antigen remains unknown. The record has no base qualities; no much larger clone is one base away. The CDR3 runs 14 amino acids, cysteine and phenylalanine included. CDR3 DNA is the only sequence kept; it has 42 bases, read in frame from the first base. CDR1 and CDR2 were assigned from the germline V gene as MDHEN and SYDVKM. Trimming removed 6 bases from V and 0 bases from J; the gene matches leave 3 bases unexplained. These data belong to a study of blood T cell repertoires in COVID-19 (dated by TCRdb to between 2020 and 2021). In terms of the full investigation: Samples from collaborators originated in the United States, Italy and Spain and spanned both the acute and convalescent phases of COVID-19. The repertoires were released in a freely available public database meant as a resource for research on the immune response to SARS-CoV-2. Samples were obtained from the ongoing ImmuneRACE study (first 160 participants) and from about 1,300 subjects provided by 6 global collaborators. Sample metadata almost always included a de-identified subject ID, COVID-19 status, age in years and sex. Where available, HLA class I and class II types were obtained from metadata supplied by the sample provider rather than from assay-based typing. The prospective study material was composed of cDNA or gDNA derived from T cells, B-cell-depleted T cells, or PBMCs. The dataset comprised deeply sampled blood TCRbeta repertoires from subjects exposed to, actively infected with, or recovered from COVID-19.

TCRbeta CDR3 regions were amplified from genomic DNA using the immunoSEQ Assay, a bias-controlled multiplex PCR. In the original analysis: The number of nucleated cells in each sample was estimated from the amplification of reference gene primers within the assay. To quantify the absolute abundance of each unique TCRbeta CDR3 rearrangement, sequence reads were collapsed and filtered. For each sample, productive Simpson clonality was calculated by taking the square root of Simpson's diversity index across productive rearrangements. This is the immuneACCESS table as TCRdb keeps it, with only in-frame sequences that have V and J called. A part of the clones is gone; compared with another copy, unresolved V genes explain less than half, and the rest is unexplained. The V and J calls and clone size were taken over from that table, and D and trimming were inferred from the DNA. This sample is represented by some 80,000 clones; about 83% of them were singletons. The ten top clones hold 3.5% of the sample.

Broad study findings and their caveats: Clinical and demographic metadata were provided uncurated, with the amount varying by source and participant.

Collaborating institutions collected whole blood in K2EDTA tubes following their own protocols. For TCRbeta analysis, collaborators shipped samples in one of three forms: frozen whole blood, isolated PBMCs, or DNA extracted from either of those sample types. The TCR comes from a man aged 50 to 60 with acute or convalescent COVID-19. The V gene is TRBV28 and the J gene is TRBJ2-7, and TRBD1 matches 9 of the central bases. Sequencing was performed on peripheral blood. The nucleotide sequence is given as TGTGCCAGCAGAGGGACAGGGAGCTCCTACGAGCAGTACTTC. Protein translation: CASRGTGSSYEQYF.